A selection of T cell receptor beta chains follows, all from one sample in a study of cytomegalovirus exposure and HLA in healthy donors. Profiled with immunoSEQ multiplex PCR; TCRdb holds only in-frame clones, not every one. The repertoire includes under 130,000 clones, around 70% of them detected once, and approximately 1.2% sits in the top ten. The sequencing sample was made of PBMCs. The receptors were sampled from a middle-aged man in good health and CMV-seronegative. Each CDR3 is given with its conserved first and last residue. Each record gives: CDR3 protein, CDR3 DNA, V gene, clone size, D gene, J gene. The D gene is left open where the match is weak. For some rows the clone size is stated as once, few or many, or as a class when expanded; others skip it.

CASSQALGGSYGYTF,TGCGCCAGCAGCCAAGCCCTAGGGGGAAGTTATGGCTACACCTTC,TRBV4-1,NA,NA,TRBJ1-2
CSVVNFQAGANVLTF,TGCAGCGTTGTTAACTTTCAGGCCGGGGCCAACGTCCTGACTTTC,TRBV29-1,NA,NA,TRBJ2-6
CASSYSYEQYF,TGTGCCAGCAGTTACTCCTACGAGCAGTACTTC,TRBV2,once,NA,TRBJ2-7
CASSSSRGSGANVLTF,TGTGCCAGCAGCTCGTCCCGGGGCTCTGGGGCCAACGTCCTGACTTTC,TRBV7-9,NA,NA,TRBJ2-6
CASSLNGNYGYTF,TGTGCCAGCAGCTTGAACGGGAACTATGGCTACACCTTC,TRBV5-6,NA,NA,TRBJ1-2
CASSEGSRNTEAFF,TGTGCCAGCAGTGAAGGGAGCCGGAACACTGAAGCTTTCTTT,TRBV6-1,few,NA,TRBJ1-1
CASSYDREVGEQYF,TGTGCCAGCAGCTATGACAGGGAGGTTGGCGAGCAGTACTTC,TRBV2,NA,NA,TRBJ2-7
CASSKTGLADTDTQYF,TGCGCCAGCAGCAAAACGGGACTAGCTGACACAGATACGCAGTATTTT,TRBV10-1,NA,TRBD2,TRBJ2-3
CASMKNRDYPTGELFF,TGCGCCAGCATGAAGAACCGGGACTATCCCACCGGGGAGCTGTTTTTT,TRBV5-1,once,TRBD2,TRBJ2-2
CASSLGQGTNEQYF,TGTGCCAGCAGCTTGGGACAGGGGACCAACGAGCAGTACTTC,TRBV7-9,many,TRBD1,TRBJ2-7
CARSVEKLFF,TGTGCCAGGAGCGTAGAAAAACTGTTTTTT,TRBV6-1,NA,NA,TRBJ1-4
CASSSLAGGLYEQYF,TGTGCCAGCTCATCCCTAGCGGGGGGCCTCTACGAGCAGTACTTC,TRBV18,NA,TRBD2,TRBJ2-7
CASSLKGEKLFF,TGTGCCAGCAGCTTAAAGGGGGAAAAACTGTTTTTT,TRBV11-3,NA,NA,TRBJ1-4
CASSFDRDPQYF,TGTGCCAGCAGCTTCGACAGGGATCCGCAGTATTTT,TRBV7-2,NA,TRBD1,TRBJ2-3
CDKGLLFSGTGATDTQYF,TGTGACAAGGGCCTGCTCTTCTCCGGGACAGGGGCCACAGATACGCAGTATTTT,TRBV19,few,TRBD1,TRBJ2-3
CAWSRGREGFETQYF,TGTGCCTGGTCCCGGGGGCGGGAGGGCTTCGAGACCCAGTACTTC,TRBV30,NA,TRBD2,TRBJ2-5
CASSPPYSYEQYF,TGTGCCAGCTCACCGCCCTATTCCTACGAGCAGTACTTC,TRBV18,NA,NA,TRBJ2-7
CASSDSQGPSDTQYF,TGTGCCAGCAGTGACTCCCAGGGTCCTAGTGATACGCAGTATTTT,TRBV6-4,NA,NA,TRBJ2-3
CASSEGGTGGHQPQHF,TGTGCCAGCAGTGAAGGGGGGACAGGGGGCCATCAGCCCCAGCATTTT,TRBV6-1,NA,TRBD1,TRBJ1-5
CASLSAYEQYF,TGTGCCAGCTTATCTGCCTACGAGCAGTACTTC,TRBV28,NA,NA,TRBJ2-7
CASSQVGRGLSYEQYF,TGTGCCAGCAGCCAAGTTGGGCGGGGGCTATCCTACGAGCAGTACTTC,TRBV14,NA,NA,TRBJ2-7
CASSPGTAYNEQFF,TGTGCCAGCTCACCCGGGACAGCGTACAATGAGCAGTTCTTC,TRBV18,NA,TRBD1,TRBJ2-1
CASSAQTAANTGELFF,TGTGCCAGCAGTGCCCAGACAGCTGCGAACACCGGGGAGCTGTTTTTT,TRBV6-1,NA,NA,TRBJ2-2
CASRSVGLAKNIQYF,TGTGCCAGCAGATCAGTGGGACTAGCCAAAAACATTCAGTACTTC,TRBV27,NA,NA,TRBJ2-4
CASSLVSYEQYF,TGTGCCAGCAGCTTAGTATCCTACGAGCAGTACTTC,TRBV7-2,few,NA,TRBJ2-7
CASSLTGTGVNEQYF,TGTGCCAGCAGCCTGACCGGGACAGGGGTTAACGAGCAGTACTTC,TRBV4-2,few,TRBD1,TRBJ2-7
CASSQDWGRLGSPSYNEQFF,TGTGCCAGCAGCCAAGATTGGGGGAGGCTGGGGAGCCCCTCCTACAATGAGCAGTTCTTC,TRBV4-2,NA,NA,TRBJ2-1
CASSQSSGSFETQYF,TGTGCCAGCAGCCAATCTAGCGGGAGTTTTGAGACCCAGTACTTC,TRBV14,once,TRBD2,TRBJ2-5
CSAGSQTEAFF,TGCAGTGCTGGGAGTCAAACTGAAGCTTTCTTT,TRBV20-1,NA,NA,TRBJ1-1
CASSRLDSDSDIQYF,TGTGCCAGCAGCCGCCTGGACAGCGACTCGGACATTCAGTACTTC,TRBV7-9,NA,NA,TRBJ2-4
CASSLYEPGTANSPLHF,TGCGCCAGCAGCCTATATGAACCCGGGACAGCCAATTCACCCCTCCACTTT,TRBV4-1,few,TRBD1,TRBJ1-6
CASSQVSGRAHEQFF,TGCGCCAGCAGCCAAGTTAGCGGGAGGGCCCATGAGCAGTTCTTC,TRBV4-1,NA,TRBD2,TRBJ2-1
CAWAGNYNEQFF,TGTGCCTGGGCAGGGAACTACAATGAGCAGTTCTTC,TRBV30,NA,NA,TRBJ2-1
CASSQGRERGYDSPLHF,TGCGCCAGCAGCCAAGGGCGCGAACGGGGGTATGATTCACCCCTCCACTTT,TRBV4-1,NA,NA,TRBJ1-6
CASTLAGELFF,TGTGCCAGCACCCTTGCCGGGGAGCTGTTTTTT,TRBV6-5,NA,NA,TRBJ2-2
CASSKSVFERDQWYNEQFF,TGTGCCAGCAGCAAGAGCGTCTTTGAGCGGGACCAATGGTACAATGAGCAGTTCTTC,TRBV2,NA,TRBD2,TRBJ2-1
CASSQDRGHEQYF,TGCGCCAGCAGCCAAGACAGGGGACACGAGCAGTACTTC,TRBV4-1,few,NA,TRBJ2-7
CASSVQHFSGNTIYF,TGTGCCAGCAGTGTACAGCACTTCTCTGGAAACACCATATATTTT,TRBV2,NA,NA,TRBJ1-3
CASSGTSNEKLFF,TGTGCCAGCTCCGGGACAAGTAATGAAAAACTGTTTTTT,TRBV18,NA,NA,TRBJ1-4
CAISGESNEQFF,TGTGCCATCAGCGGGGAAAGCAATGAGCAGTTCTTC,TRBV10-3,NA,NA,TRBJ2-1
CASSQDFGGYEQYF,TGCGCCAGCAGCCAAGATTTCGGCGGATACGAGCAGTACTTC,TRBV4-1,few,NA,TRBJ2-7
CSVDPTVGTDTQYF,TGCAGCGTTGATCCCACAGTCGGTACAGATACGCAGTATTTT,TRBV29-1,NA,NA,TRBJ2-3
CASTRSSGRLYNEQFF,TGTGCCAGCACTCGCTCTAGCGGGAGGTTGTACAATGAGCAGTTCTTC,TRBV27,NA,TRBD2,TRBJ2-1
CAWTGDTNEKLFF,TGTGCCTGGACGGGAGACACTAATGAAAAACTGTTTTTT,TRBV30,NA,NA,TRBJ1-4
CASSLFPGGDFGYTF,TGTGCCAGCAGTTTATTTCCAGGGGGCGATTTTGGCTACACCTTC,TRBV27,NA,TRBD1,TRBJ1-2
CASSPPGGGNTIYF,TGTGCCAGCAGTCCCCCAGGGGGAGGAAACACCATATATTTT,TRBV7-2,few,TRBD1,TRBJ1-3
CASSTTGSSNQPQHF,TGTGCCAGCAGCACCACAGGGTCTAGCAATCAGCCCCAGCATTTT,TRBV6-5,NA,NA,TRBJ1-5